This T cell receptor (beta chain) comes out of a study of cytomegalovirus exposure and HLA in healthy donors. General study results and limits: It was in a later analysis that TCR association rates were seen to vary by HLA locus, highest for DRB1 and lowest for HLA-C.

This CDR3 is built from 15 residues. V lost 3 bases and J 7 bases, leaving 16 bases between the germline ends. Germline CDR1 SGHAT, CDR2 FQNNGV. The PCR used 60 Vbeta and 13 Jbeta primers. Measured with immunoSEQ multiplex PCR; TCRdb has only the in-frame clones, and not every one. The sample table includes 150,000 to 250,000 clones. As regards this clone: The antigen remains unidentified.

This chain joins TRBV11-2 and TRBJ2-1, with D perhaps TRBD2 (5 bases). Sequenced input: PBMCs. The source of this sequence is a boy aged 10-17 years in good health and CMV-seronegative. The chain's CDR3 is CASSFSRGHQNEQFF. CDR3 DNA: TGTGCCAGCAGCTTTAGCCGGGGTCACCAGAATGAGCAGTTCTTC.